This TCR beta chain was sequenced during a study of CD8 T cells in ankylosing spondylitis. Study-wide results and limits: A TCR beta motif of 7 to 9 highly homologous variants seemed to mark ankylosing spondylitis blood. The authors found the disease-linked clones to be CD8+ and relatively rare in peripheral blood.

Libraries for TCR beta were made by quantitative 5'-RACE with molecular barcodes. TCRdb ran MiXCR on the 5' RACE reads and lists one entry per CDR3 protein. Here the sample spans tens of thousands of distinct CDR3 sequences, around 8.3% being singletons. A remark on this clonotype: As yet, its antigen is unknown.

This TCR was recovered from a male donor with ankylosing spondylitis. Sequencing was done on a sample of blood, either unsorted or a sorted T cell fraction (not recorded which).

The CDR3 DNA is TGTGCCAGCACAGTGGGACTAGCGCCCTACAATGAGCAGTTCTTC. As protein: CASTVGLAPYNEQFF. This sequence joins TRBV13 and TRBJ2-1, with TRBD2 identical over 10 bases. The V gene end was trimmed by 7 bases and the J gene end by 2 bases; junction bases not matched to a gene: 5. CDR3 size: 15 residues. Germline values: CDR1 PRHDT, CDR2 FYEKMQ (reference sequence).